This TCR beta chain was profiled in a study of vaccination effects on CD4 cells after COVID-19. Looking at the study overall: Prior to sequencing, the ViraFEST assay stimulated PBMC with viral peptide pools, which expanded the antigen-specific CD4+ T cells.

Scientists isolated CD4+ T cells after a roughly ten-day culture period ended. Nucleocapsid antibodies were negative in the vaccine recipients, who had never had SARS-CoV-2 infection. Half-medium changes using IL-2 medium occurred on days 3 and 7. Some clones are missing from TCRdb's copy, which holds only in-frame ones; the method was immunoSEQ multiplex PCR. Among around 40,000 clones listed, about two thirds were seen once. Trimming removed 1 base from V and 0 bases from J, with 6 bases in between. This CDR3 is 14 amino acids long. Germline-derived CDR1 and CDR2 are MRHNA and SNTAGT. A note on this clone: The antigen is unknown.

Broader study findings: Just 1 of 255 vaccine-induced clones in healthy recipients was cross-reactive.

This clonotype was sampled from a human donor who received a COVID-19 vaccine. This chain uses TRBV6-4 with TRBJ2-5; D is ambiguous. The source material was CD4+ T cells from PBMCs cultured without peptide, sampled before COVID-19 vaccination. The CDR3 sequence is CASSDFPNQETQYF. The CDR3 coding sequence is TGTGCCAGCAGTGACTTCCCAAACCAAGAGACCCAGTACTTC.